These 8 T cell receptor beta chains originate from one sample sequenced in a study of blood T cells in healthy people across ages. It was with a sample-barcoded 5' primer and a J-beta primer mix that a second PCR of about 6 to 12 cycles was run. Using its own MiXCR run on the 5' RACE reads, TCRdb lists one record per CDR3 protein. The sample shows about 560,000 distinct CDR3 sequences, about 25% of them seen only once. This same sample was also taken into another study, of T cells of mothers and their children.

Sequenced: blood. These TCRs come from a boy between 2 and 10 years old in good health.

The rearrangement links TRBV12-3 or TRBV12-4 to TRBJ2-1; tentatively, D is TRBD2 (5 bases). Trimming left V 1 base short and J 0 bases short, with 7 bases between. The CDR3 runs 15 residues. This chain's CDR3 is CASSLGSGSYNEQFF. CDR3 sequence (DNA): TGTGCCAGCAGTTTAGGCAGCGGCTCCTACAATGAGCAGTTCTTC.

V and J are TRBV12-3 or TRBV12-4 and TRBJ1-2; no clear D gene. The CDR3 loop spans 12 amino acids. V dropped 1 base and J dropped 7 bases, with 7 bases sitting between them. The CDR3 is CASSLVWGGYTF. CDR3 nucleotide sequence: TGTGCCAGCAGTTTAGTTTGGGGTGGCTACACCTTC.

The CDR3 here is CSAKFEGGYGYTF. The CDR3 nucleotides are TGCAGTGCTAAGTTTGAGGGGGGGTATGGCTACACCTTC. The rearrangement links TRBV20-1 to TRBJ1-2; tentatively, D is TRBD1 (6 bases). Trimming cost V 4 bases and J 5 bases, with 14 bases left between them. This CDR3 is 13 amino acids long. Germline loops: CDR1 DFQATT, CDR2 SNEGSKA (reference sequence).

This clonotype was observed a single time. One junction end disagrees with the germline gene, perhaps due to a read error. The V and J genes are TRBV14 and TRBJ2-2; no clear D. Per germline, CDR1 SGHDN and CDR2 FVKESK. The CDR3 is 13 residues long. For the CDR3, the DNA is TGTGCCAGCAGCCAAGGGAACACCGAGGAGCTGTTTTTT. This encodes CASSQGNTEELFF.

V usage is TRBV21-1 and J usage is TRBJ2-1; the table's D call TRBD2 went unverified against the DNA. The last part of the DNA fits TRBJ2-7 better; the J call may be wrong. TRBV21-1 is deemed a pseudogene. CDR3 length equals 16 residues. DNA of the CDR3: TGTGCCAGCAGCAAATGCCTAGCGGGAGATGTGTGCGAGCAGTACTTC. Its protein product is CASSKCLAGDVCEQYF.

This clonotype came up a few times. This chain joins TRBV5-4 and TRBJ1-4; 7 bases are a match to TRBD1. With 4 bases clipped from V and 6 bases from J, the junction kept 24 bases outside the gene matches. The CDR3 covers 20 residues. CDR1 and CDR2 from the germline V gene are SGHNT and YYREEE (reference sequence). CDR3 loop: CASSNSGRGPTGAGDEKLFF. For the CDR3, the DNA is TGTGCCAGCAGCAACTCCGGCCGGGGACCAACAGGGGCGGGTGATGAAAAACTGTTTTTT.

The rearrangement uses TRBV29-1 and TRBJ2-3; 12 positions agree with TRBD2. The ends lost 4 bases at V and 6 bases at J; junction bases unmatched: 5. Germline CDR1 reads SQVTM; CDR2 reads ANQGSEA. The CDR3 contains 14 residues. The DNA of the CDR3 is TGCAGCGTTGGACTAGCGGGAGAGGGGGATACGCAGTATTTT. This translates into CSVGLAGEGDTQYF.

The chain recombines TRBV2 with TRBJ2-7, with unresolved D. Trimming took off 5 bases at V and 2 bases at J, with 10 bases between the two ends. This CDR3 spans 13 amino acids. Germline assignment: CDR1 SNHLY and CDR2 FYNNEI. CDR3 sequence reads: CASSIVPTYEQYF. The DNA for the CDR3 is TGTGCCAGCAGTATAGTGCCGACCTACGAGCAGTACTTC.